These T cell receptor beta chains were read from a single sample in a study of cytomegalovirus exposure and HLA in healthy donors. This table comes from immunoSEQ multiplex PCR, and its TCRdb copy is limited to in-frame clones, with some not included. The sample lists some 210,000 clones, about 85% occurring once. Material: PBMCs. The receptors come from a woman aged 45-65 years in good health and CMV-seropositive. Each CDR3 is given with its conserved first and last residue. Each record gives: clone size, D gene, J gene, V gene, CDR3 DNA, CDR3 protein. D genes are given only for firm matches. Rows may omit the clone size; those that give it use once, few, many or a size class.

clone_size: -
d_call: TRBD1
j_call: TRBJ2-5
v_call: TRBV25-1
cdr3_nt: TGTGCCAGCAGTGAATGGGGCAGGACAGGTGATCAAGAGACCCAGTACTTC
cdr3_aa: CASSEWGRTGDQETQYF

clone_size: -
d_call: TRBD1
j_call: TRBJ1-3
v_call: TRBV30
cdr3_nt: TGTGCCTGGAGTGCAGGGACAGTAGCTGGAAACACCATATATTTT
cdr3_aa: CAWSAGTVAGNTIYF

clone_size: -
d_call: TRBD2
j_call: TRBJ2-5
v_call: TRBV5-1
cdr3_nt: TGCGCCAGCAGCTCTGGACTAGCGGGGCAACTTGGAGAGACCCAGTACTTC
cdr3_aa: CASSSGLAGQLGETQYF

clone_size: -
d_call: -
j_call: TRBJ2-7
v_call: TRBV5-1
cdr3_nt: TGCGCCAGCAGCTTGGAGAGGAGAGAGCAGTACTTC
cdr3_aa: CASSLERREQYF

clone_size: -
d_call: -
j_call: TRBJ1-1
v_call: TRBV7-9
cdr3_nt: TGTGCCAGCAGCTCGGGAGGAGCTTTCTTT
cdr3_aa: CASSSGGAFF

clone_size: once
d_call: TRBD1
j_call: TRBJ1-2
v_call: TRBV6-5
cdr3_nt: TGTGCCAGCAGTGGATACAGGGGTTATGGCTACACCTTC
cdr3_aa: CASSGYRGYGYTF

clone_size: -
d_call: TRBD1
j_call: TRBJ1-1
v_call: TRBV28
cdr3_nt: TGTGCCAGCAGTCGAGACAGGGCGATGGCTGAAGCTTTCTTT
cdr3_aa: CASSRDRAMAEAFF

clone_size: -
d_call: TRBD1
j_call: TRBJ1-2
v_call: TRBV25-1
cdr3_nt: TGTGCCTGGGACAGGAAGGTCGAAAGTCCTGACGGCTACACCTTC
cdr3_aa: CAWDRKVESPDGYTF

clone_size: -
d_call: TRBD2
j_call: TRBJ2-3
v_call: TRBV9
cdr3_nt: TGTGCCAGCAGCGGTGGGGGGGGAGGCACAGATACGCAGTATTTT
cdr3_aa: CASSGGGGGTDTQYF

clone_size: once
d_call: TRBD1
j_call: TRBJ1-1
v_call: TRBV10-1
cdr3_nt: TGCGCCAGCAGGCAGGGTGCAGGGGGCCTCGACGCTGAAGCTTTCTTT
cdr3_aa: CASRQGAGGLDAEAFF

clone_size: -
d_call: -
j_call: TRBJ2-7
v_call: TRBV5-1
cdr3_nt: TGCGCCAGCAGCTTGACTAGGAACTACGAGCAGTACTTC
cdr3_aa: CASSLTRNYEQYF

clone_size: -
d_call: -
j_call: TRBJ1-2
v_call: TRBV30
cdr3_nt: TGTGCCTGGAGTCTCCTCGGGGTCGGGTATGGCTACACCTTC
cdr3_aa: CAWSLLGVGYGYTF

clone_size: -
d_call: -
j_call: TRBJ1-1
v_call: TRBV18
cdr3_nt: TGTGCCAGCTCACCAAACAGGCAAGATGAAGCTTTCTTT
cdr3_aa: CASSPNRQDEAFF

clone_size: -
d_call: TRBD1
j_call: TRBJ1-4
v_call: TRBV9
cdr3_nt: TGTGCCAGCAGCTCCAGGGACAGGGGAAGTTTTACTAATGAAAAACTGTTTTTT
cdr3_aa: CASSSRDRGSFTNEKLFF

clone_size: once
d_call: -
j_call: TRBJ2-6
v_call: TRBV30
cdr3_nt: TGTGCCTGGAGTTTCGCGGGGGCCTTCTCTGGGGCCAACGTCCTGACTTTC
cdr3_aa: CAWSFAGAFSGANVLTF

clone_size: -
d_call: TRBD2
j_call: TRBJ2-5
v_call: TRBV30
cdr3_nt: TGTGCCTGGCGCGGGGGCCAAGAGACCCAGTACTTC
cdr3_aa: CAWRGGQETQYF

clone_size: -
d_call: TRBD2
j_call: TRBJ2-5
v_call: TRBV5-1
cdr3_nt: TGCGCCAGCCGGGGACTAGCGGGGGGCGCTCAAGAGACCCAGTACTTC
cdr3_aa: CASRGLAGGAQETQYF

clone_size: -
d_call: -
j_call: TRBJ2-2
v_call: TRBV27
cdr3_nt: TGTGCCAGCAGTAGCCCGCGGGGGAACACCGGGGAGCTGTTTTTT
cdr3_aa: CASSSPRGNTGELFF

clone_size: -
d_call: TRBD2
j_call: TRBJ2-2
v_call: TRBV27
cdr3_nt: TGTGCCAGCACCTGGACTAGCGGGGGGTCGGGCACCGGGGAGCTGTTTTTT
cdr3_aa: CASTWTSGGSGTGELFF

clone_size: -
d_call: TRBD1
j_call: TRBJ2-2
v_call: TRBV11-2
cdr3_nt: TGTGCCAGCAGCTTATTCGGACAGGGTAGAACCGGGGAGCTGTTTTTT
cdr3_aa: CASSLFGQGRTGELFF

clone_size: once
d_call: -
j_call: TRBJ2-2
v_call: TRBV7-3
cdr3_nt: TGTGCCAGCAGCTTAAGTGGGGGGAGCACCGGGGAGCTGTTTTTT
cdr3_aa: CASSLSGGSTGELFF

clone_size: -
d_call: -
j_call: TRBJ2-3
v_call: TRBV18
cdr3_nt: TGTGCCAGCTCACCACAGGGAGCCGATACGCAGTATTTT
cdr3_aa: CASSPQGADTQYF

clone_size: -
d_call: TRBD2
j_call: TRBJ2-3
v_call: TRBV7-9
cdr3_nt: TGTGCCAGCACACTTAGCGGGGGAAACACAGATACGCAGTATTTT
cdr3_aa: CASTLSGGNTDTQYF

clone_size: -
d_call: -
j_call: TRBJ2-1
v_call: TRBV27
cdr3_nt: TGTGCCAGCAGCTACGGGTCTTACAATGAGCAGTTCTTC
cdr3_aa: CASSYGSYNEQFF

clone_size: -
d_call: -
j_call: TRBJ1-1
v_call: TRBV6-5
cdr3_nt: TGTGCCAGCAGTTACTCCAGGGACTGGGACACTGAAGCTTTCTTT
cdr3_aa: CASSYSRDWDTEAFF

clone_size: once
d_call: -
j_call: TRBJ2-7
v_call: TRBV7-2
cdr3_nt: TGTGCCAGCAGCACTCAGACAGGCCGAGGTTACGAGCAGTACTTC
cdr3_aa: CASSTQTGRGYEQYF

clone_size: -
d_call: TRBD2
j_call: TRBJ2-7
v_call: TRBV29-1
cdr3_nt: TGCAGCGGTACGGCGGGGGAGACCTACGAGCAGTACTTC
cdr3_aa: CSGTAGETYEQYF

clone_size: -
d_call: -
j_call: TRBJ2-1
v_call: TRBV7-7
cdr3_nt: TGTGCCAGCAGCCCGGCCAGGGGCTATGAGCAGTTCTTC
cdr3_aa: CASSPARGYEQFF

clone_size: -
d_call: TRBD2
j_call: TRBJ2-3
v_call: TRBV9
cdr3_nt: TGTGCCAGCGGAGGGGCTAGCGGGGGGCCAGAGGTCGCAGATACGCAGTATTTT
cdr3_aa: CASGGASGGPEVADTQYF

clone_size: -
d_call: -
j_call: TRBJ2-3
v_call: TRBV5-5
cdr3_nt: TGTGCCAGCAGCCCGGGACATAGGACAGATACGCAGTATTTT
cdr3_aa: CASSPGHRTDTQYF

clone_size: -
d_call: TRBD2
j_call: TRBJ2-5
v_call: TRBV5-4
cdr3_nt: TGTGCCAGCAGGGGCGAGACTAGCCGCGTGGGGACCCAGTACTTC
cdr3_aa: CASRGETSRVGTQYF

clone_size: -
d_call: TRBD2
j_call: TRBJ2-5
v_call: TRBV5-1
cdr3_nt: TGCGCCAGCAGCTCCGGCGGTAGCGGGGGTGAGACCCAGTACTTC
cdr3_aa: CASSSGGSGGETQYF

clone_size: once
d_call: -
j_call: TRBJ2-2
v_call: TRBV7-2
cdr3_nt: TGTGCCAGCAGTGCCCTAAACACCGGGGAGCTGTTTTTT
cdr3_aa: CASSALNTGELFF

clone_size: -
d_call: -
j_call: TRBJ2-5
v_call: TRBV4-1
cdr3_nt: TGCGCCAGCAGCCCTAGATGGGTAGGGGAAGAGACCCAGTACTTC
cdr3_aa: CASSPRWVGEETQYF

clone_size: -
d_call: TRBD1
j_call: TRBJ2-6
v_call: TRBV5-8
cdr3_nt: TGTGCCAGCAGCGCCGGGACAGCAGGGGCCAACGTCCTGACTTTC
cdr3_aa: CASSAGTAGANVLTF

clone_size: once
d_call: TRBD1
j_call: TRBJ1-5
v_call: TRBV19
cdr3_nt: TGTGCCAGTAGCAGAGACAGGGAGGCGGATCAGCCCCAGCATTTT
cdr3_aa: CASSRDREADQPQHF

clone_size: -
d_call: -
j_call: TRBJ1-2
v_call: TRBV5-1
cdr3_nt: TGCGCCAGCAGCCTACGACAGGAGGATGGCTACACCTTC
cdr3_aa: CASSLRQEDGYTF

clone_size: -
d_call: TRBD1
j_call: TRBJ1-1
v_call: TRBV4-3
cdr3_nt: TGCGCCAGCAGCCCGAGACAGGGAGCCACTGAAGCTTTCTTT
cdr3_aa: CASSPRQGATEAFF

clone_size: -
d_call: -
j_call: TRBJ1-2
v_call: TRBV5-1
cdr3_nt: TGCGCCAGCAGCTTGGGCAGGGAGGCTCATGGCTACACCTTC
cdr3_aa: CASSLGREAHGYTF

clone_size: -
d_call: -
j_call: TRBJ1-5
v_call: TRBV19
cdr3_nt: TGTGCCAGTAGTATAATACAGGGAATTTCGTGGGTCAATCAGCCCCAGCATTTT
cdr3_aa: CASSIIQGISWVNQPQHF

clone_size: -
d_call: TRBD2
j_call: TRBJ2-7
v_call: TRBV5-1
cdr3_nt: TGCGCCAGCAGCAACAAGCGGGGGGGCTACGAGCAGTACTTC
cdr3_aa: CASSNKRGGYEQYF

clone_size: -
d_call: -
j_call: TRBJ1-3
v_call: TRBV6-6
cdr3_nt: TGTGCCAGCAGTTCCGCCGGGACTAGAAACACCATATATTTT
cdr3_aa: CASSSAGTRNTIYF